This TCR beta chain was captured by sequencing in a study of shared clonotypes between healthy human individuals. Genomic DNA of every subset was divided equally among multiple immunoSEQ plates. The table came from immunoSEQ multiplex PCR; TCRdb's copy has only in-frame clones and leaves some out. This table holds about 800,000 clones, just over 95% found once. Germline V gene lookup returns CDR1 SGHRS and CDR2 YFSETQ. The CDR3 is 13 residues long. V dropped 4 bases and J dropped 2; count of bases not matched to a gene: 3. This clone was observed once. Naive CD8 populations comprised CD45RO-negative cells positively selected for CCR7, excluding terminally differentiated effector memory CD45RA+ cells.

This clonotype was sampled from a man aged 30 to 39 in good health. Sequencing was carried out using naive CD8+ T cells sorted from blood. The rearrangement links TRBV5-1 to TRBJ2-7; TRBD1 agrees at 7 bases. CDR3 amino acids: CASSPGQTYEQYF. CDR3 bases: TGCGCCAGCAGCCCGGGACAGACCTACGAGCAGTACTTC.